This T cell receptor (beta chain) was documented in a study of blood T cell repertoires in COVID-19 (dated by TCRdb to 2020 to 2021). Describing the broader study: Samples covering the acute and convalescent phases of COVID-19 were provided by collaborators in the United States, Italy and Spain. A de-identified subject ID, COVID-19 status, age in years and sex were almost always included in the sample metadata. Where available, HLA class I and class II types were obtained from metadata supplied by the sample provider rather than from assay-based typing. The samples were drawn from two sources: the first 160 participants of the ongoing ImmuneRACE study, and over 1,000 subjects contributed by 6 global collaborators. The dataset comprised deeply sampled blood TCRbeta repertoires from subjects exposed to, actively infected with, or recovered from COVID-19. The material from the prospective study consisted of cDNA or gDNA derived from T cells, B-cell-depleted T cells, or PBMCs. The repertoires were released in a freely available public database meant as a resource for research on the immune response to SARS-CoV-2. Broader findings and caveats from the paper: Clinical and demographic metadata were provided uncurated, with the amount varying by source and participant.

From its cysteine to its phenylalanine, the CDR3 spans 16 amino acids. Left in the record is the CDR3 DNA by itself, 48 bases read in frame from the first base. The junction carries 14 bases between V and J, which are trimmed by 0 bases and 2 bases respectively. CDR1 and CDR2 are read off the germline V gene (reference sequence) as SGHKS and YYEKEE. Comments on this clone: It lacks a known antigen. No per-base quality is available; no much larger clone lies one base away.

Each collaborating institution followed its own protocols to collect whole blood in K2EDTA tubes. For TCRbeta analysis, collaborators shipped samples in one of three forms: frozen whole blood, isolated PBMCs, or DNA extracted from either of those sample types. The immunoSEQ Assay, a bias-controlled multiplex PCR, was used to amplify TCRbeta CDR3 regions from genomic DNA. The authors' analysis ran thus. The number of nucleated cells in each sample was estimated by amplification of reference gene primers within the assay. To quantify the absolute abundance of each unique TCRbeta CDR3 rearrangement, sequence reads were collapsed and filtered. For each sample, productive Simpson clonality was calculated as the square root of Simpson's diversity index across productive rearrangements. Here the immuneACCESS table is served through TCRdb, limited to in-frame sequences with V and J called. Missing clones are a known gap in these copies; in checked studies unresolved V genes cover under half, and the rest lacks a known reason. V and J calls and clone size are given by that table; D and trimming were obtained from the DNA. Recorded for this sample are 45,000 to 60,000 clones; 70% to 90% of them occurred a single time. 1.6% of the sample is held by the ten biggest clonotypes.

The rearranged segments are TRBV5-5 and TRBJ1-2; the D gene is not confidently resolved. Sequencing input: peripheral blood. The TCR originated in a man aged 60-69 years with acute or convalescent COVID-19. The CDR3 is CASSLVPRGENYGYTF. The DNA sequence is as follows: TGTGCCAGCAGCTTGGTGCCCCGCGGGGAGAACTATGGCTACACCTTC.